Listed below are T cell receptor beta chains from one sample, sequenced in a study of blood T cells in healthy people across ages. TCRdb re-derived calls from the 5' RACE reads in MiXCR, one entry per CDR3 protein. The table shows 1.5 million or so distinct CDR3 sequences, with approximately 42% occurring only once. Sequencing used blood. These receptors all come from a woman between 18 and 30 years old in good health. CDR3s include the opening cysteine and the closing phenylalanine or tryptophan. D genes are given only for firm matches. Clone size, where shown, is once, few, many, or a class for clones that have expanded.

D gene,clone size,J gene,V gene,CDR3 protein,CDR3 DNA
-,few,TRBJ1-1,TRBV29-1,CSGGRAGNTEAFF,TGCAGCGGGGGTCGGGCGGGGAACACTGAAGCTTTCTTT
-,-,TRBJ2-6,TRBV6-1,CASSEVRAGANVLTF,TGTGCCAGCAGTGAGGTTAGGGCTGGGGCCAACGTCCTGACTTTC
-,few,TRBJ1-5,TRBV3-1,CASSRSGSVQPQHF,TGTGCCAGCAGCCGGTCCGGGAGCGTTCAGCCCCAGCATTTT
TRBD1,-,TRBJ1-1,TRBV9,CASTLGTGLSSGAFF,TGTGCCAGCACCCTAGGGACAGGGCTCTCGTCGGGGGCTTTCTTT
-,-,TRBJ2-7,TRBV4-1,CASSQDKGRYEQYF,TGCGCCAGCAGCCAAGACAAGGGAAGGTACGAGCAGTACTTC
TRBD1,-,TRBJ1-2,TRBV20-1,CSPNRGRSYGYTF,TGCAGTCCTAACAGGGGGCGTAGCTATGGCTACACCTTC
-,few,TRBJ2-1,TRBV12-3/TRBV12-4,CASNSRIEDEQFF,TGTGCCAGCAACTCGCGGATCGAGGATGAGCAGTTCTTC
-,-,TRBJ1-2,TRBV12-3/TRBV12-4,CASSFRSGNGYGYTF,TGTGCCAGCAGTTTTCGGTCGGGGAATGGGTATGGCTACACCTTC
TRBD2,-,TRBJ2-1,TRBV29-1,CSVDTSGSYNEQFF,TGCAGCGTTGATACTAGCGGGTCTTACAATGAGCAGTTCTTC
TRBD1,-,TRBJ1-2,TRBV14,CASSHGQGMGYGYTF,TGTGCCAGCAGCCACGGACAGGGAATGGGCTATGGCTACACCTTC
-,few,TRBJ1-1,TRBV7-9,CASSWGARTEAFF,TGTGCCAGCAGCTGGGGGGCGCGCACTGAAGCTTTCTTT
-,few,TRBJ2-7,TRBV10-3,CAISADYHEQYF,TGTGCCATCAGTGCCGACTATCACGAGCAGTACTTC
-,-,TRBJ1-1,TRBV5-1,CASSVRDTYTEAFF,TGCGCCAGCAGCGTCCGGGACACTTACACTGAAGCTTTCTTT
-,-,TRBJ2-1,TRBV29-1,CSVEYWVDNEQFF,TGCAGCGTTGAGTACTGGGTGGACAATGAGCAGTTCTTC
-,many,TRBJ2-5,TRBV4-3,CASSPQVLETQYF,TGCGCCAGCAGCCCCCAGGTTTTAGAGACCCAGTACTTC
-,few,TRBJ2-1,TRBV12-5,CASVRDFEQFF,TGTGCTAGTGTCCGGGACTTTGAGCAGTTCTTC
-,few,TRBJ2-6,TRBV9,CASSVRPDSTLAGANVLTF,TGTGCCAGCAGCGTCCGCCCAGACTCTACTCTGGCTGGGGCCAACGTCCTGACTTTC
-,-,TRBJ1-2,TRBV6-5,CASSYYGRGYTF,TGTGCCAGCAGTTACTACGGTCGCGGCTACACCTTC
-,-,TRBJ2-1,TRBV6-5,CASTVRNEQFF,TGTGCCAGCACAGTACGGAATGAGCAGTTCTTC
-,-,TRBJ2-1,TRBV7-3,CASSLTGKGYNEQFF,TGTGCCAGCAGCTTAACCGGGAAGGGCTACAATGAGCAGTTCTTC
TRBD1,-,TRBJ1-1,TRBV2,CASRGDRRNSEAFF,TGTGCCAGCAGGGGGGACAGGAGGAACAGTGAAGCTTTCTTT
-,-,TRBJ2-3,TRBV5-1,CASSEGVVTDTQYF,TGCGCCAGCAGTGAGGGTGTGGTGACAGATACGCAGTATTTT
-,-,TRBJ1-5,TRBV30,CAWSKSSLANQPQHF,TGTGCCTGGAGCAAGTCATCGTTGGCCAATCAGCCCCAGCATTTT
-,-,TRBJ2-7,TRBV6-5,CASSYSTREQGAQYF,TGTGCCAGCAGTTACTCGACGCGAGAACAAGGAGCCCAGTACTTC
-,few,TRBJ2-2,TRBV15,CATSRQGRDTGELFF,TGTGCCACCAGCAGACAGGGTCGGGACACCGGGGAGCTGTTTTTT